Listed here are 8 T cell receptor beta chains from one sample, sequenced in a study of T cell clonality in common variable immunodeficiency. Study-wide results and caveats: In common variable immunodeficiency, TCR beta chains reportedly carried fewer deletions and N-nucleotide insertions.

Antigen specificity for these receptors is unknown. Clones were read by immunoSEQ multiplex PCR, and TCRdb kept only the in-frame ones, dropping some. Observed in the sample are roughly 40,000 clones, none of them singletons. Material: peripheral blood mononuclear cells. The source is a human donor with common variable immunodeficiency.

This clone is deemed medium-sized. Coverage ceases 3 residues before the CDR3 finishes, and the germline J gene fills in the end. The genes are TRBV20-1 and TRBJ1-2; TRBD1 matches 9 bases. Germline V gives CDR1 DFQATT, CDR2 SNEGSKA (reference sequence). The CDR3 loop spans 14 amino acids. Trimming at V came to 3 bases and at J to 6 bases, leaving 8 bases not matched to a gene. CDR3 bases read: TGCAGTGCTAGTTCCCCGACAGGGGGGCATGGC. Encoded protein: CSASSPTGGHG. The full CDR3 reads CSASSPTGGHGYTF.

As for this clone: The read is 3 residues too short to cover the CDR3 end, so that end is filled in from the germline J gene. The V and J genes are TRBV2 and TRBJ2-7; 10 bases are shared with TRBD1. Germline values: CDR1 SNHLY, CDR2 FYNNEI. Germline trimming cut 4 bases from V and 3 bases from J; bases unmatched to any gene: 9. CDR3 size: 16 residues. The part of the CDR3 DNA that was read is TGTGCCAGCAGTGGGGGCCCCGGGACAGGGGTCTACGAG. Its protein product is CASSGGPGTGVYE. In full, the CDR3 is CASSGGPGTGVYEQYF. Based on the CDR3 plus reference TRBV2 and TRBJ2-7, the full variable domain is EPEVTQTPSHQVTQMGQEVILRCVPISNHLYFYWYRQILGQKVEFLVSFYNNEISEKSEIFDDQFSVERPDGSNFTLKIRSTKLEDSAMYFCASSGGPGTGVYEQYFGPGTRLTVT.

This clone was detected many times. The CDR3 end falls 3 residues outside the read, so it is completed with the germline J gene. The rearrangement joins TRBV20-1 to TRBJ2-2, with a weak D call TRBD2 (5 bases). This CDR3 is 14 amino acids long. CDR1 is DFQATT and CDR2 is SNEGSKA in the germline V gene (reference sequence). V lost 2 bases and J lost 4, with 11 bases in between. The CDR3: CSARPGLLTGELFF. The CDR3 DNA, read in part, is TGCAGTGCTAGACCCGGACTTCTCACCGGGGAG.

This clone has just a few counts. The read stops 3 residues short of the end of the CDR3; the missing end is completed from the germline J gene. The chain couples TRBV2 to TRBJ1-4; no firm D call. The CDR3 extends over 11 amino acids. CDR1 is SNHLY, CDR2 FYNNEI, per germline. V was clipped by 6 bases and J by 10 bases, with 9 bases between them. Incomplete CDR3 DNA: TGTGCCAGCAGCCTGTACGGAAAA. Amino acids: CASSLYGK. The whole CDR3 is CASSLYGKLFF.

Many counts were recorded for this clone. CDR3 DNA (partial): TGTGCCATCAGCCGGGGGGATTCTAACTATGGC. Protein sequence: CAISRGDSNYG. The CDR3, in full, reads CAISRGDSNYGYTF. The rearrangement links TRBV10-3 to TRBJ1-2; tentative D call: TRBD1 (5 bases). The CDR3 end lies 3 residues beyond the end of the read and is filled in from the germline J gene. V shed 6 bases and J shed 0 bases, with 11 bases lying between them. Germline-derived CDR1 and CDR2 are ENHRY and SYGVKD. CDR3 length equals 14 residues.

This clone showed up many times. The junction differs from germline at one of its ends, possibly a read error. The read terminates 3 residues before the CDR3 end, so the remaining end is supplied by the germline J gene. This rearrangement joins TRBV10-3 to TRBJ1-5; 7 nucleotides match TRBD1. The germline V gene has CDR1 ENHRY and CDR2 SYGVKD. The length of the CDR3 is 17 residues. Partial CDR3 DNA: TGTGCCGTCAGCAGGGGGGAAGGCGTAAGAAGCAATCAGCCC. Its translation is CAVSRGEGVRSNQP. The entire CDR3 reads CAVSRGEGVRSNQPQHF.

The CDR3 region is CASSRQGAYGYTF. CDR3 bases read: TGTGCCAGCAGCAGACAGGGGGCCTATGGC. The rearrangement joins TRBV7-2 to TRBJ1-2, with 10 bases matching TRBD1. Read sequence stops 3 residues before the CDR3 end, and the germline J gene provides the missing end. This CDR3 spans 13 amino acids. CDR1 and CDR2 (germline): SGHTA, FQGNSA. The V segment lost 5 bases and the J segment 4 bases; nucleotides outside the gene matches: 1.

This clone showed up just a few times. The read terminates 3 residues ahead of where the CDR3 ends, so the germline J gene completes it. The chain is built from TRBV6-1 and TRBJ1-5, with 8 bases matching TRBD1. Germline loops: CDR1 MNHNS, CDR2 SASEGT. V lost 4 bases and J lost 6; bases outside the gene matches: 5. CDR3 length equals 14 residues. The CDR3 here is CASSVSGGSQPQHF. CDR3 DNA, as far as it was read: TGTGCCAGCAGTGTTTCAGGGGGCAGTCAGCCC.